This is a list of T cell receptor beta chains from one sample in a study of response to subunit inactivated influenza vaccine. TCRdb re-called the RT-PCR reads through MiXCR, storing one row per CDR3 protein. The table records more than 450,000 distinct CDR3 sequences, 10% to 12% of them present only once. This sample also appeared in a second study, on T cells expressing NK-cell markers.

The input for sequencing was PBMCs from blood, taken on the day of vaccination. These receptors were obtained from a man between 50 and 59 years old who received an inactivated influenza vaccine. Both conserved end residues are part of each CDR3. Fields, in order: D gene, V gene, J gene, clone size, CDR3 DNA, CDR3 protein. D genes are given only for firm matches. Rows may omit the clone size; those that give it use once, few, many or a size class.

d_gene: NA
v_gene: TRBV12-3/TRBV12-4
j_gene: TRBJ2-7
abundance: NA
CDR3nt: TGTGCCAGCAGTTTAGCGGGAGGCGGAGTGGTGCAGTACTTC
CDR3aa: CASSLAGGGVVQYF

d_gene: NA
v_gene: TRBV10-3
j_gene: TRBJ2-7
abundance: many
CDR3nt: TGTGCCATCAGTGAGTCGATTTTTGGCGGTAATTACGAGCAGTACTTC
CDR3aa: CAISESIFGGNYEQYF

d_gene: NA
v_gene: TRBV20-1
j_gene: TRBJ1-5
abundance: NA
CDR3nt: TGCAGTGTTACCTGGGGTAAGGATCAGCCCCAGCATTTT
CDR3aa: CSVTWGKDQPQHF

d_gene: TRBD1
v_gene: TRBV20-1
j_gene: TRBJ2-7
abundance: few
CDR3nt: TGCAGTGCTAGGGCCGGGACAGGGAGCTCCTACGAGCAGTACTTC
CDR3aa: CSARAGTGSSYEQYF

d_gene: NA
v_gene: TRBV4-1
j_gene: TRBJ1-2
abundance: few
CDR3nt: TGCGCCAGCAGCCAACTAACAGGGAACTATGGCTACACCTTC
CDR3aa: CASSQLTGNYGYTF

d_gene: NA
v_gene: TRBV6-1
j_gene: TRBJ1-4
abundance: NA
CDR3nt: TGTGCCAGCAGTAAGGGAGGGGCTCGGAATGAAAAACTGTTTTTT
CDR3aa: CASSKGGARNEKLFF

d_gene: NA
v_gene: TRBV30
j_gene: TRBJ2-1
abundance: NA
CDR3nt: TGTGCCTGGAGATTAGGGCAGGGTAAATTCTTC
CDR3aa: CAWRLGQGKFF

d_gene: NA
v_gene: TRBV12-3/TRBV12-4
j_gene: TRBJ1-2
abundance: few
CDR3nt: TGTGCCAGCAGGCCTACTTCACTGTATGGCTACACCTTC
CDR3aa: CASRPTSLYGYTF

d_gene: TRBD2
v_gene: TRBV23-1
j_gene: TRBJ2-1
abundance: NA
CDR3nt: TGCGCCAGCAGAGGGACTAAATCCAACAATGAGCAGTTCTTC
CDR3aa: CASRGTKSNNEQFF

d_gene: TRBD1
v_gene: TRBV6-2/TRBV6-3
j_gene: TRBJ1-5
abundance: few
CDR3nt: TGTGCCAGCAGTTCCACCGGGACAGCGCTTAGTCAGCCCCAGCATTTT
CDR3aa: CASSSTGTALSQPQHF

d_gene: TRBD2
v_gene: TRBV7-6
j_gene: TRBJ2-1
abundance: NA
CDR3nt: TGTGCCAGCAGCTTATATAATATCGGCGGGAGCTCCTACAATGAGCAGTTCTTC
CDR3aa: CASSLYNIGGSSYNEQFF

d_gene: NA
v_gene: TRBV7-2
j_gene: TRBJ1-3
abundance: NA
CDR3nt: TGTGCCAGCAGCCTTATCTCTGGAAACACCATATATTTT
CDR3aa: CASSLISGNTIYF

d_gene: NA
v_gene: TRBV7-2
j_gene: TRBJ1-3
abundance: few
CDR3nt: TGTGCCAGCAGCCCGAAACCCTCCTCTGGAAACACCATATATTTT
CDR3aa: CASSPKPSSGNTIYF

d_gene: TRBD1
v_gene: TRBV20-1
j_gene: TRBJ1-6
abundance: few
CDR3nt: TGCAGTGCTAGGGCAGTGACAGGGCGGAATTCACCCCTCCACTTT
CDR3aa: CSARAVTGRNSPLHF

d_gene: TRBD2
v_gene: TRBV20-1
j_gene: TRBJ2-7
abundance: NA
CDR3nt: TGCAGTGCTAGAGGGCTAGCGGGAGGAATCTACGAGCAGTACTTC
CDR3aa: CSARGLAGGIYEQYF

d_gene: NA
v_gene: TRBV10-3
j_gene: TRBJ2-2
abundance: NA
CDR3nt: TGTGCCATCAGTGAATTCGCAGGAAACACCGGGGAGCTGTTTTTT
CDR3aa: CAISEFAGNTGELFF

d_gene: NA
v_gene: TRBV11-2
j_gene: TRBJ1-5
abundance: many
CDR3nt: TGTGCCAGCAGCTTAGGGGGGGTTCAACCCCAGCATTTT
CDR3aa: CASSLGGVQPQHF

d_gene: TRBD2
v_gene: TRBV18
j_gene: TRBJ2-7
abundance: few
CDR3nt: TGTGCCAGCTCCCCGGGTTCTAGCGGGGGGCCCCGTGCATACGAGCAGTACTTC
CDR3aa: CASSPGSSGGPRAYEQYF

d_gene: NA
v_gene: TRBV12-3/TRBV12-4
j_gene: TRBJ2-1
abundance: few
CDR3nt: TGTGCCAGCAGTTTAAGACCGAGCTCCTACAATGAGCAGTTCTTC
CDR3aa: CASSLRPSSYNEQFF

d_gene: NA
v_gene: TRBV18
j_gene: TRBJ1-2
abundance: NA
CDR3nt: TGTGCCAGCTCACCTCGTAGGGACAACTATGGCTACACCTTC
CDR3aa: CASSPRRDNYGYTF

d_gene: NA
v_gene: TRBV24-1
j_gene: TRBJ2-7
abundance: NA
CDR3nt: TGTGCCACCAGTGACTCCCCTTCAGGGGAGGGCTCCTACGAGCAGTACTTC
CDR3aa: CATSDSPSGEGSYEQYF

d_gene: NA
v_gene: TRBV7-9
j_gene: TRBJ2-5
abundance: NA
CDR3nt: TGTGCCAGCAGCCAAACCCCCACAGGGCTGGGGGAGACCCAGTACTTC
CDR3aa: CASSQTPTGLGETQYF

d_gene: TRBD1
v_gene: TRBV7-8
j_gene: TRBJ2-7
abundance: many
CDR3nt: TGTGCCAGCAGCGGTCCGGGACAGCCAATCCTGGACTACGAGCAGTACTTC
CDR3aa: CASSGPGQPILDYEQYF

d_gene: TRBD1
v_gene: TRBV28
j_gene: TRBJ2-1
abundance: many
CDR3nt: TGTGCCAGCAGTTCCGGAGGGGACAGGATCCCCCCCCAGTTCTTC
CDR3aa: CASSSGGDRIPPQFF

d_gene: NA
v_gene: TRBV24-1
j_gene: TRBJ2-2
abundance: NA
CDR3nt: TGTGCCACCAGTGATGCCCTTATACCGGGACTGGGGACCGGGGAGCTGTTTTTT
CDR3aa: CATSDALIPGLGTGELFF

d_gene: NA
v_gene: TRBV20-1
j_gene: TRBJ2-5
abundance: NA
CDR3nt: TGCAGTGCTAGAATAGAGACCCAGTACTTC
CDR3aa: CSARIETQYF

d_gene: NA
v_gene: TRBV5-8
j_gene: TRBJ1-6
abundance: NA
CDR3nt: TGTGCCAGCAGCTTGTCCTGGACCTCACCCCTCCACTTT
CDR3aa: CASSLSWTSPLHF

d_gene: NA
v_gene: TRBV20-1
j_gene: TRBJ2-7
abundance: few
CDR3nt: TGCAGTGCTAGCCAAACAGTCTCCTACGAGCAGTACTTC
CDR3aa: CSASQTVSYEQYF

d_gene: NA
v_gene: TRBV12-3/TRBV12-4
j_gene: TRBJ2-1
abundance: NA
CDR3nt: TGTGCCAGCAGTTTTAGCAGGGTGATGTACAATGAGCAGTTCTTC
CDR3aa: CASSFSRVMYNEQFF

d_gene: NA
v_gene: TRBV5-6
j_gene: TRBJ2-5
abundance: NA
CDR3nt: TGTGCCAGCACCTATCGGCTTCAGGTAGACCGAGAGACCCAGTACTTC
CDR3aa: CASTYRLQVDRETQYF

d_gene: TRBD2
v_gene: TRBV24-1
j_gene: TRBJ2-5
abundance: NA
CDR3nt: TGTGCCACCAGTGAGCCTGGAAAGGGACTAGCAGTACAAGAGACCCAGTACTTC
CDR3aa: CATSEPGKGLAVQETQYF

d_gene: NA
v_gene: TRBV7-2
j_gene: TRBJ2-5
abundance: few
CDR3nt: TGTGCCAGCAGCTTAGTTGGGGGTTGGGAGACCCAGTACTTC
CDR3aa: CASSLVGGWETQYF

d_gene: TRBD2
v_gene: TRBV4-3
j_gene: TRBJ2-5
abundance: NA
CDR3nt: TGCGCCAGCAGCCAAGAGTTTCGGACTAGCGGTCAAGAGACCCAGTACTTC
CDR3aa: CASSQEFRTSGQETQYF

d_gene: TRBD2
v_gene: TRBV7-2
j_gene: TRBJ2-1
abundance: NA
CDR3nt: TGTGCCAGCAGCTTAACGCGGGGGGTGAATGAGCAGTTCTTC
CDR3aa: CASSLTRGVNEQFF

d_gene: NA
v_gene: TRBV7-9
j_gene: TRBJ2-6
abundance: NA
CDR3nt: TGTGCCAGCAGCTTCCCCCGGGGGTTCTCTGGGGCCAACGTCCTGACTTTC
CDR3aa: CASSFPRGFSGANVLTF

d_gene: NA
v_gene: TRBV6-1
j_gene: TRBJ2-3
abundance: NA
CDR3nt: TGTGCCACCCAGCTGTTGCGAACTAGCACAGATACGCAGTATTTT
CDR3aa: CATQLLRTSTDTQYF

d_gene: NA
v_gene: TRBV12-3/TRBV12-4
j_gene: TRBJ2-3
abundance: many
CDR3nt: TGTGCCAGCAGTTTGGGTTTAAGCGGATCTTCTAGCACAGATACGCAGTATTTT
CDR3aa: CASSLGLSGSSSTDTQYF

d_gene: NA
v_gene: TRBV5-5
j_gene: TRBJ2-1
abundance: few
CDR3nt: TGTGCCAGCAGCTTTCGAGCCTTTCGCTCCTACAATGAGCAGTTCTTC
CDR3aa: CASSFRAFRSYNEQFF

d_gene: NA
v_gene: TRBV29-1
j_gene: TRBJ2-5
abundance: NA
CDR3nt: TGCAGCGTTGGGGACCCACTCAGGGGAGTAGAGACCCAGTACTTC
CDR3aa: CSVGDPLRGVETQYF

d_gene: NA
v_gene: TRBV7-2
j_gene: TRBJ2-5
abundance: few
CDR3nt: TGTGCCAGCAGCTTAGTGAGGTCCGGGCGAGAGACCCAGTACTTC
CDR3aa: CASSLVRSGRETQYF

d_gene: TRBD1
v_gene: TRBV6-2/TRBV6-3
j_gene: TRBJ2-1
abundance: few
CDR3nt: TGTGCCAGCAGTTACTTGACAGGGTCCTACAATGAGCAGTTCTTC
CDR3aa: CASSYLTGSYNEQFF

d_gene: TRBD2
v_gene: TRBV6-5
j_gene: TRBJ2-7
abundance: once
CDR3nt: TGTGCCAGCAGTTATACTAGCGGGGGGTATTCGGAGCAGTACTTC
CDR3aa: CASSYTSGGYSEQYF

d_gene: NA
v_gene: TRBV10-3
j_gene: TRBJ1-1
abundance: many
CDR3nt: TGTGCCATCAGCCGAAAGGAGAACACTGAAGCTTTCTTT
CDR3aa: CAISRKENTEAFF

d_gene: TRBD1
v_gene: TRBV10-3
j_gene: TRBJ2-7
abundance: NA
CDR3nt: TGTGCCATCAGCCCCGGGACAGGGGCCTACGAGCAGTACTTC
CDR3aa: CAISPGTGAYEQYF

d_gene: NA
v_gene: TRBV29-1
j_gene: TRBJ2-5
abundance: NA
CDR3nt: TGCAGCGTTAGATTAGGGGAGACCCAGTACTTC
CDR3aa: CSVRLGETQYF

d_gene: TRBD2
v_gene: TRBV12-3/TRBV12-4
j_gene: TRBJ2-2
abundance: NA
CDR3nt: TGTGCCAGCAGTTTAAGCCCGTCTAGCGGGGTCACCGGGGAGCTGTTTTTT
CDR3aa: CASSLSPSSGVTGELFF

d_gene: TRBD2
v_gene: TRBV20-1
j_gene: TRBJ2-1
abundance: NA
CDR3nt: TGCAGTGCTAGTGGCGGGAGTACCGATGAGCAGTTCTTC
CDR3aa: CSASGGSTDEQFF

d_gene: NA
v_gene: TRBV28
j_gene: TRBJ2-5
abundance: NA
CDR3nt: TGTGCCAGCAAGACCTCCGGGAGAGAGACCCAGTACTTC
CDR3aa: CASKTSGRETQYF

d_gene: TRBD1
v_gene: TRBV5-1
j_gene: TRBJ1-3
abundance: NA
CDR3nt: TGCGCCAGCAGCGTCGGGACAGGGGTGGTTGGAAACACCATATATTTT
CDR3aa: CASSVGTGVVGNTIYF

d_gene: NA
v_gene: TRBV5-1
j_gene: TRBJ2-7
abundance: few
CDR3nt: TGCGCCAGCAGCTCTGCAGGGTTTGCCGAGCAGTACTTC
CDR3aa: CASSSAGFAEQYF

d_gene: NA
v_gene: TRBV4-2
j_gene: TRBJ1-5
abundance: few
CDR3nt: TGTGCCAGCAGCCCCGGGACGGGAGGGCAGCCCCAGCATTTT
CDR3aa: CASSPGTGGQPQHF

d_gene: NA
v_gene: TRBV6-1
j_gene: TRBJ2-7
abundance: NA
CDR3nt: TGTGCCAGCAGGGGGGCAGGGGACTACGAGCAGTACTTC
CDR3aa: CASRGAGDYEQYF

d_gene: TRBD2
v_gene: TRBV7-3
j_gene: TRBJ2-1
abundance: few
CDR3nt: TGTGCCAGCAGCCCCCCGGGACTATCCTACAATGAGCAGTTCTTC
CDR3aa: CASSPPGLSYNEQFF

d_gene: NA
v_gene: TRBV12-3/TRBV12-4
j_gene: TRBJ2-7
abundance: NA
CDR3nt: TGTGCCAGCAGTCCCCTTAGCGATCTCTCCTACGAGCAGTACTTC
CDR3aa: CASSPLSDLSYEQYF

d_gene: NA
v_gene: TRBV20-1
j_gene: TRBJ2-2
abundance: few
CDR3nt: TGCAGTGCTAGAGATCTTCTAGTCCGGACCGGGGAGCTGTTTTTT
CDR3aa: CSARDLLVRTGELFF

d_gene: NA
v_gene: TRBV7-9
j_gene: TRBJ2-7
abundance: NA
CDR3nt: TGTGCCAGCAGCTTAATTACGGGGCGAGGGGAGCAGTACTTC
CDR3aa: CASSLITGRGEQYF

d_gene: NA
v_gene: TRBV7-9
j_gene: TRBJ2-1
abundance: NA
CDR3nt: TGTGCCAGCAGCTTAGCTTGGGCTAAAAAGAATGAGCAGTTCTTC
CDR3aa: CASSLAWAKKNEQFF

d_gene: NA
v_gene: TRBV27
j_gene: TRBJ2-3
abundance: few
CDR3nt: TGTGCCAGCAGCTCGAGGGGTAGCGGACTCACAGATACGCAGTATTTT
CDR3aa: CASSSRGSGLTDTQYF

d_gene: NA
v_gene: TRBV6-5
j_gene: TRBJ1-1
abundance: few
CDR3nt: TGTGCCAGCAGTATACCTAACGGCGCTGAAGCTTTCTTT
CDR3aa: CASSIPNGAEAFF